The clone carrying this T cell receptor (beta chain) was counted only a few times. The data were taken from a study of blood T cells in healthy people across ages. The CDR3 consists of 16 residues. The germline gives CDR1 SNHLY, CDR2 FYNNEI. A J-beta primer mix and a sample-barcoded 5' primer were used in a second PCR of about 7 to 12 cycles. MiXCR was run by TCRdb on the 5' RACE reads, yielding one entry per CDR3 protein. The data hold hundreds of thousands of distinct CDR3 sequences, with 20% to 30% observed a single time. This sample also appeared in a second study, on T cells of mothers and their children.

The receptor was derived from a boy aged 5-17 years in good health. The sequenced material came from blood. The chain employs TRBV2 and TRBJ2-5; D tentatively fits TRBD1 or TRBD2 (5 bases each). The end of the DNA aligns better with TRBJ2-1, so the J call may be wrong. As DNA, the CDR3 is TGTGCCAGCGGCTACGAGACAGAAATATGGGAGAATGAGCAGTTCTTC. As protein: CASGYETEIWENEQFF.